Listed here is a single T cell receptor beta chain. The sample originates from a study of blood T cell repertoires in COVID-19. Study-level background: T cells, B-cell-depleted T cells, or PBMCs provided the cDNA or gDNA that served as material.

Original processing notes: Amplification from reference gene primers served as the basis for estimated nucleated cell counts. The method was immunoSEQ multiplex PCR; TCRdb's version includes in-frame clones alone and lacks a portion of them. V and J calls and clone size are those listed in that table; D and trimming were worked out from the DNA. The sample holds around 160,000 clones, approximately 80% seen once. Between the trimmed V and J ends, which lost 0 bases and 8 bases, there was a span of 17 bases. This CDR3 has 15 amino acids. Germline CDR1 and CDR2: SGHRS and YFSETQ. The sequenced sample was peripheral blood. The chain recombines TRBV5-1 with TRBJ1-2, with a tentative D call TRBD1 (5 bases). The sequence came from a woman aged 40 to 55 with active or convalescent COVID-19. In DNA, the CDR3 is TGCGCCAGCAGCTTGGATGGGCCGGGGGTAAGGGGCTACACCTTC. This encodes CASSLDGPGVRGYTF.